These 30 T cell receptor beta chains share one sample of origin, sequenced in a study of T cells expressing NK-cell markers (dated by TCRdb to 2018 to 2021). Library creation used 5' RACE. Sequencing took place on an Illumina HiSeq 2000. Following reprocessing of the reads by TCRdb, the data hold one row per CDR3 protein sequence and no DNA is available. The sample's table lists a count of 500,000 or so distinct CDR3 sequences. Around 3.3% of the sample is held by the ten biggest clonotypes. Sequenced: blood T cells: a sorted CD56 or NKG2C T cell subset, CD4+ or CD8+ T cells, or bulk PBMC T cells (not recorded which). These TCRs come from a man aged 18 to 29 in good health. Donor details come from another sample of the same person, matched by shared clones.

This chain joins TRBV7-7 and TRBJ2-1; checking the TCRdb D call of TRBD1 is not possible without DNA. The germline gives CDR1 SSHAT, CDR2 FNYEAQ (reference sequence). The CDR3 extends over 17 amino acids. The CDR3 protein is CASSSSVGRGAFNEQFF.

V usage is TRBV29-1 and J usage is TRBJ2-3; TCRdb returns TRBD2, unconfirmable since there is no DNA. Looked up from germline, CDR1 is SQVTM and CDR2 is ANQGSEA. The length of the CDR3 is 14 residues. The CDR3 sequence: CSYGTSGRTDTQYF.

The genes are TRBV6-5 and TRBJ1-6. Germline-derived CDR1 and CDR2 are MNHEY and SVGAGI. This CDR3 is built from 13 residues. This chain's CDR3 is CASSYEGSSPLHF.

V usage is TRBV27 and J usage is TRBJ2-1; without DNA, the TCRdb call of TRBD1 cannot be checked. This CDR3 spans 12 amino acids. CDR1 MNHEY and CDR2 SMNVEV come from the germline V gene (reference sequence). This chain's CDR3 is CASRGQSLEQFF.

The rearrangement links TRBV7-2 to TRBJ1-1; TCRdb designates TRBD1, a call that cannot be tested without DNA. Germline lookup yields CDR1 SGHTA and CDR2 FQGNSA. The CDR3 totals 13 residues. CDR3 loop: CASARARFSEAFF.

V is TRBV15 and J is TRBJ2-2; TCRdb's D call of TRBD2 is untestable without DNA. The V gene's germline CDR1 is LNHNV and CDR2 YYDKDF (reference sequence). This CDR3 region has 15 residues. CDR3 amino acids: CATSTGTSFTGELFF.

The chain links TRBV27 to TRBJ2-3; checking the TCRdb D call of TRBD2 is not possible without DNA. The CDR3 covers 15 residues. Germline V gives CDR1 MNHEY, CDR2 SMNVEV (reference sequence). This CDR3 is CASRLAGGFTDTQYF.

This chain uses TRBV9 with TRBJ2-1; TCRdb names TRBD2, which stays unverified in the absence of DNA. The CDR3 sequence is 15 residues long. In germline, CDR1 is SGDLS, CDR2 YYNGEE. The chain's CDR3 is CASSPSGRAPNEQFF.

The chain links TRBV5-1 to TRBJ2-2; TCRdb calls TRBD2, which cannot be checked without DNA. The germline gives CDR1 SGHRS, CDR2 YFSETQ. This CDR3 has 18 residues. CDR3 sequence: CASSQATSGSWDTGELFF.

This rearrangement joins TRBV20-1 to TRBJ2-7; checking the TCRdb D call of TRBD1 is not possible without DNA. Germline values: CDR1 DFQATT, CDR2 SNEGSKA (reference sequence). The CDR3 extends over 14 amino acids. CDR3 protein: CSVRDRGLTYEQYF.

This chain links TRBV5-1 with TRBJ2-5. The CDR3 contains 13 residues. Germline CDR1 is SGHRS and CDR2 is YFSETQ. This CDR3 reads CASSWTIKETQYF.

The chain recombines TRBV12-3 or TRBV12-4 with TRBJ2-7. The CDR3 consists of 13 residues. The CDR3 loop reads CASSRGDFYEQYF.

This sequence joins TRBV2 and TRBJ2-3; TCRdb selects TRBD1, and the lack of DNA leaves this call unchecked. The germline V gene has CDR1 SNHLY and CDR2 FYNNEI. The CDR3 contains 14 residues. Here the CDR3 reads CASRGQGPTDTQYF.

The chain couples TRBV5-1 to TRBJ2-2; TCRdb's D gene call, TRBD1, goes unchecked for lack of DNA. The CDR3 is 16 amino acids. Per germline, CDR1 SGHRS and CDR2 YFSETQ. Here the CDR3 reads CASSLNPRGNSGELFF.

The CDR3 loop is CAAWGGETQYF. The rearrangement links TRBV6-6 to TRBJ2-5; TCRdb returns TRBD1, unconfirmable since there is no DNA. The CDR3 extends over 11 amino acids. Germline CDR1 and CDR2: MNHNY and SVGAGI (reference sequence).

The chain links TRBV30 to TRBJ1-2. Germline CDR1 reads GTSNPN; CDR2 reads SVGIG (reference sequence). This CDR3 region has 13 residues. The CDR3 sequence is CAWSVGRDYGYTF.

This chain links TRBV9 with TRBJ2-5; TCRdb lists TRBD2, though no DNA is available to test this call. Germline V gene data show CDR1 as SGDLS and CDR2 as YYNGEE. The CDR3 consists of 16 residues. The CDR3 sequence is CASSVGWAAEGETQYF.

The chain uses TRBV27 and TRBJ2-7; TCRdb names TRBD2, which stays unverified in the absence of DNA. Germline values: CDR1 MNHEY, CDR2 SMNVEV (reference sequence). The CDR3 contains 16 residues. CDR3 in amino acids: CASSFTLGLGSIRQYF.

This chain uses TRBV5-1 with TRBJ1-2. The CDR3 contains 15 residues. Germline V gene sequence: CDR1 SGHRS, CDR2 YFSETQ. The CDR3 spells CASSLGWESTYGYTF.

V is TRBV12-3 or TRBV12-4 and J is TRBJ2-2; TCRdb proposes TRBD1, but this gene call is untestable without DNA. This CDR3 has 15 residues. The CDR3 region is CASSLTGGAVGELFF.

This chain joins TRBV29-1 and TRBJ2-3; TCRdb calls TRBD1, which cannot be checked without DNA. The germline gives CDR1 SQVTM, CDR2 ANQGSEA. CDR3 length: 14 amino acids. The CDR3: CSVGGQGRTDTQYF.

This chain joins TRBV6-1 and TRBJ1-3; TCRdb's D gene call, TRBD1, goes unchecked for lack of DNA. The CDR3 runs to 15 residues. CDR1 is MNHNS and CDR2 is SASEGT in the germline V gene. The CDR3 protein is CASSPFGARGNTIYF.

The rearrangement joins TRBV24-1 to TRBJ2-3; TCRdb designates TRBD2, a call that cannot be tested without DNA. The CDR3 runs to 16 residues. CDR1 KGHDR and CDR2 SFDVKD come from the germline V gene. The CDR3 spells CATSRESGSGADTQYF.

The V call is TRBV27, the J call TRBJ2-5; the D call of TRBD1 rests on TCRdb alone, since no DNA is present to check it. The germline gives CDR1 MNHEY, CDR2 SMNVEV (reference sequence). The CDR3 loop spans 13 amino acids. The CDR3 is CASSLSPGRAQYF.

The chain is built from TRBV5-1 and TRBJ2-6; TCRdb indicates TRBD1, and absent DNA this call remains unverified. This CDR3 is built from 16 residues. Germline CDR1 SGHRS, CDR2 YFSETQ. CDR3 in amino acids: CASRKDVPSGANVLTF.

This rearrangement joins TRBV11-3 to TRBJ2-3; TCRdb returns TRBD2, unconfirmable since there is no DNA. Per the germline V gene, CDR1 is SGHNT and CDR2 is YENEEA. This CDR3 comprises 19 residues. CDR3 sequence reads: CASSLVPRAVREDTDTQYF.

The rearrangement uses TRBV20-1 and TRBJ2-5; lacking DNA, the TRBD1 call made by TCRdb goes unchecked. Germline V gives CDR1 DFQATT, CDR2 SNEGSKA (reference sequence). The CDR3 has 16 amino acids. The CDR3: CSARVPGGAFGETQYF.

The V call is TRBV12-3 or TRBV12-4, the J call TRBJ1-4. This CDR3 contains 13 residues. This chain's CDR3 is CASSFDGNEKLFF.

The chain recombines TRBV6-5 with TRBJ1-3. Germline CDR1 reads MNHEY; CDR2 reads SVGAGI. The CDR3 extends over 14 amino acids. CDR3 sequence reads: CASSSAYSGNTIYF.

The rearrangement joins TRBV28 to TRBJ2-2; TCRdb outputs TRBD2, but without DNA this stays unchecked. CDR1 is MDHEN, CDR2 SYDVKM, per germline. This CDR3 contains 17 residues. The CDR3 region is CASSPPYSGRAPGELFF.